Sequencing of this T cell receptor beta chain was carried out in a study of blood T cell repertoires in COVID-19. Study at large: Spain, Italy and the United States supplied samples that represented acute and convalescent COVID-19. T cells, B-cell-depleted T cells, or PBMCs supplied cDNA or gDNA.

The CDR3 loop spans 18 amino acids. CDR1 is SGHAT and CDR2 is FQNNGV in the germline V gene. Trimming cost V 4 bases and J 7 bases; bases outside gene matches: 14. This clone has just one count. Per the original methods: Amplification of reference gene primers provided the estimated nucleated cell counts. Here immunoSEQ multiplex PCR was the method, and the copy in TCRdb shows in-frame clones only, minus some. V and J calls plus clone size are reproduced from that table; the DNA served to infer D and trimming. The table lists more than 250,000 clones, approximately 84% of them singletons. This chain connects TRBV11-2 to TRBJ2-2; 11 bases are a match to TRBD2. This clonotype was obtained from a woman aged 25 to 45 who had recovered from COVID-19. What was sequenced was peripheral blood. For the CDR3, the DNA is TGTGCCAGCAGCTCCTACAATTTAGCGGGGGGGCGCGGCGGGGAGCTGTTTTTT. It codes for CASSSYNLAGGRGGELFF.